This TCR beta chain was captured by sequencing in a study of OX40 agonist ivuxolimab in advanced cancers. With respect to the entire study: Ivuxolimab was an agonistic, fully human IgG2 monoclonal antibody directed against OX40 (CD134), a costimulatory receptor. Peripheral TCRbeta sequencing aimed to test whether ivuxolimab altered TCR sequence diversity and caused clonal T-cell expansion. Prior anti-PD-1, anti-PD-L1 or anti-CTLA-4 therapy was permitted, and checkpoint inhibitors had been received by 40% to 50% of dose-escalation patients. Intravenous ivuxolimab was administered to patients every 2 weeks at six dose levels: 0.01, 0.1, 0.3, 1.5, 3 and 10 mg/kg. Of the approximately 54 patients in dose escalation, some 20 had hepatocellular carcinoma, about 15 had melanoma, 9 had renal cell carcinoma and 9 had head and neck cancer. The paper covers the monotherapy dose-escalation part of the phase I ivuxolimab trial, which included N of about 56 patients. Partial responses occurred in three dose-escalation patients, of whom one had hepatocellular carcinoma and two had cutaneous melanoma. A male proportion of roughly 85% and a mean age of 60 years, ranging from about 20 to 79, were recorded for the dose-escalation cohort. The paper's findings and limits, for the study overall: The antigen specificity of the clonally expanded peripheral T cells was not determined. At doses of 0.1 to 3.0 mg/kg, clonal expansion of both CD4+ and CD8+ T cells in blood was seen between baseline and week 6. After ivuxolimab, CD8+ T cells had more expanded clones than CD4+ T cells on average. Low levels of normalized T-cell clonal expansion were also seen in some patients who did not respond. Partial responders in the 0.1-3.0 mg/kg groups had among the lowest normalized peripheral clonal expansion, especially among CD8+ T cells.

Details on this clone: What this receptor recognizes is not known. The sample holds no much larger clone one base away, and base qualities are not on file.

Spanning cysteine to phenylalanine, the CDR3 consists of 13 amino acids. Only the CDR3 DNA is retained, 39 bases long and in frame from the first base. The junction shows trimming of 5 bases on V and 8 bases on J, and the gene matches do not reach 6 bases of it. CDR1 SGHTA and CDR2 FQGTGA were looked up in the germline V gene. The trial excluded patients who had a history of autoimmune disease or were on systemic immunosuppression. Peripheral blood for TCR sequencing was collected from all dose cohorts at baseline, on cycle 4 day 1, and on cycle 7 day 1. The samples were taken from a phase I, first-in-human, multicenter, open-label dose-escalation trial of ivuxolimab. Adults with locally advanced or metastatic melanoma, renal cell, hepatocellular, or head and neck squamous cell carcinoma were enrolled in the trial. Before TCR sequencing, CD4+ T cells and CD8+ T cells from peripheral blood were sorted into separate populations.

Genomic DNA was isolated from the sorted cells so that the TCRbeta CDR3 region could be sequenced. The immunoSEQ Assay was used for sequencing of TCRbeta CDR3 regions. The immuneACCESS repertoire file appears here via TCRdb, limited to in-frame rearrangements. These files lack a portion of the clones; in checked studies, under half of the deficit traces to unresolved V genes, and the cause of the others is not known. For this sample the table gives 100,000 or so clones, of which about 92% were detected only once. Jointly, the top ten make up approximately 3.6% of the sample. The TCR originated in an adult with an advanced solid tumor such as melanoma, head and neck, liver or kidney cancer. The receptor chain draws on TRBV7-3 and TRBJ2-1, with TRBD2 identical over 7 junction bases. The sequences come from CD4+ or CD8+ T cells sorted from blood, collected in a trial of the OX40 agonist ivuxolimab. The CDR3 protein sequence reads: CASSPRGGDEQFF. The DNA is as follows: TGTGCCAGCAGCCCTAGGGGAGGGGATGAGCAGTTCTTC.